This T cell receptor (beta chain) was obtained from a study of blood T cell repertoires in COVID-19. About the research overall: Specimens from acute and convalescent COVID-19 originated in the United States, Italy and Spain. The analysed material was cDNA or gDNA that came from T cells, B-cell-depleted T cells, or PBMCs.

The CDR3 has 11 amino acids. Deletions cut 5 bases from V and 6 bases from J, with 7 bases between. Germline CDR1 is LNHDA and CDR2 is SQIVND (reference sequence). Original processing methods: By means of reference gene primer amplification, nucleated cell counts were estimated. Clones were read by immunoSEQ multiplex PCR, and TCRdb kept only the in-frame ones, dropping some. The V and J calls and the clone size are those of that table, but D and trimming were determined from the DNA. The table records 130,000 to 150,000 clones, 79% of them present only once. J is TRBJ1-1 and V is TRBV19, with D possibly being TRBD1 (5 bases). The sequence derives from a man in his 60s with acute or convalescent COVID-19. The sequenced sample was peripheral blood. This chain's CDR3 is CASSRGSEAFF. The CDR3 region has the DNA TGTGCCAGTAGTCGGGGGTCTGAAGCTTTCTTT. The variable domain in full, completed from reference TRBV19 and TRBJ1-1, reads DGGITQSPKYLFRKEGQNVTLSCEQNLNHDAMYWYRQDPGQGLRLIYYSQIVNDFQKGDIAEGYSVSREKKESFPLTVTSAQKNPTAFYLCASSRGSEAFFGQGTRLTVV.